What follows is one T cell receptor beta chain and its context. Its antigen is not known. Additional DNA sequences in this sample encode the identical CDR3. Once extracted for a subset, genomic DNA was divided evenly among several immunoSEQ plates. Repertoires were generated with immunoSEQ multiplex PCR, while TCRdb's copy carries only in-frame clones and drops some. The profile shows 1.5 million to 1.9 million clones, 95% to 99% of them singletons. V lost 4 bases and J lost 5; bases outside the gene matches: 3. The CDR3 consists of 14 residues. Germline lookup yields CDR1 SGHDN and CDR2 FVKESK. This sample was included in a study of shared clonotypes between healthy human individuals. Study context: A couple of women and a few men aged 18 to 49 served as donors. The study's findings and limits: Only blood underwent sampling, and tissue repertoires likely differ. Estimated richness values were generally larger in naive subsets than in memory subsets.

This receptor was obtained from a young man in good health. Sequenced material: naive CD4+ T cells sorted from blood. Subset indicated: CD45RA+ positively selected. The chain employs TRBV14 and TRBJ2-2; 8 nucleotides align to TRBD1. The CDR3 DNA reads TGTGCCAGCAGCCGAGACAGGGGAACCGGGGAGCTGTTTTTT. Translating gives CASSRDRGTGELFF. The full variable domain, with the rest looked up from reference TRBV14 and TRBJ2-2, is EAGVTQFPSHSVIEKGQTVTLRCDPISGHDNLYWYRRVMGKEIKFLLHFVKESKQDESGMPNNRFLAERTGGTYSTLKVQPAELEDSGVYFCASSRDRGTGELFFGEGSRLTVL.